Shown below are 14 T cell receptor beta chains from a single sample sequenced in a study of response to subunit inactivated influenza vaccine. MiXCR, applied by TCRdb to the RT-PCR reads, yields one record per CDR3 protein. The data contain 400,000 to 650,000 distinct CDR3 sequences, 6.5% to 8% of them seen just once; the ten biggest clones take up under 15%. Sequenced here: PBMCs from blood, sampled less than 30 months after vaccination. These receptors were obtained from a man aged 45 to 75 who received an inactivated influenza vaccine.

This rearrangement joins TRBV18 to TRBJ2-2; 13 nucleotides match TRBD2. The J segment lost 7 bases and the V segment lost 6 bases, leaving 8 bases of the junction unmatched. Germline V lookup: CDR1 KGHSH, CDR2 LQKENI. The CDR3 is 16 residues long. The CDR3 DNA reads as TGTGCCAGCTCTTCAAGGACTAGCGGGAGTATCGGGGAGCTGTTTTTT. Its translation: CASSSRTSGSIGELFF. The variable domain in full, completed from reference TRBV18 and TRBJ2-2, reads NAGVMQNPRHLVRRRGQEARLRCSPMKGHSHVYWYRQLPEEGLKFMVYLQKENIIDESGMPKERFSAEFPKEGPSILRIQQVVRGDSAAYFCASSSRTSGSIGELFFGEGSRLTVL.

This clonotype was counted ten times or more. J is TRBJ2-4 and V is TRBV13; D is uncertain. The CDR3 spans 17 residues. Trimming removed 0 bases from V and 1 base from J, with 13 bases in between. Germline lookup yields CDR1 PRHDT and CDR2 FYEKMQ (reference sequence). The CDR3 DNA follows: TGTGCCAGCAGCTTAGGCCCATGGTGGGCGGCCAAAAACATTCAGTACTTC. Its translation is CASSLGPWWAAKNIQYF.

This clonotype was seen ten or more times. The chain has TRBV20-1 and TRBJ2-7; D might be TRBD1 (6 bases). CDR1 DFQATT and CDR2 SNEGSKA come from the germline V gene (reference sequence). Trimming stripped 6 bases from V and 3 bases from J, with 27 bases between. The CDR3 is 17 amino acids. This CDR3 reads CSARRWVRNAGDYEQYF. The CDR3 region has the DNA TGCAGTGCCCGCCGGTGGGTCCGGAACGCAGGGGACTACGAGCAGTACTTC.

This clonotype has a handful of counts. The chain is built from TRBV9 and TRBJ1-6; 8 bases match TRBD1. Trimming at V came to 4 bases and at J to 8 bases, leaving 8 bases not matched to a gene. The CDR3 contains 15 residues. Per the germline V gene, CDR1 is SGDLS and CDR2 is YYNGEE. CDR3 bases: TGTGCCAGCAGCCCAGGACAGGGATCGCATTCACCCCTCCACTTT. Amino acid sequence: CASSPGQGSHSPLHF. Using reference TRBV9 and TRBJ1-6 for the parts outside the CDR3, the full variable domain is DSGVTQTPKHLITATGQRVTLRCSPRSGDLSVYWYQQSLDQGLQFLIQYYNGEERAKGNILERFSAQQFPDLHSELNLSSLELGDSALYFCASSPGQGSHSPLHFGNGTRLTVT.

This clonotype was recorded at least ten times. The chain has TRBV7-6 and TRBJ1-5, with D maybe TRBD1 (6 bases). V lost 5 bases to trimming and J lost 0 bases, with 11 bases between them. The CDR3 is made up of 15 amino acids. Germline CDR1 is SGHVS and CDR2 is FNYEAQ. The CDR3 nucleotides are TGTGCCAGCAGCCGGACAGCAAATAGCAATCAGCCCCAGCATTTT. It encodes CASSRTANSNQPQHF.

This clonotype was picked up a small number of times. V and J are TRBV24-1 and TRBJ2-3, with 10 bases matching TRBD1. The germline V gene encodes CDR1 KGHDR and CDR2 SFDVKD. With V trimmed by 6 bases and J by 3 bases, 5 bases remained unmatched. This CDR3 comprises 15 residues. As DNA, the CDR3 is TGTGCCACCAGTCGACGGACAGGGGGAACAGATACGCAGTATTTT. Translation gives CATSRRTGGTDTQYF.

There are a few counts of this clonotype. The rearrangement joins TRBV7-8 to TRBJ2-5; 9 bases agree with TRBD2. The CDR3 spans 15 residues. The junction had 7 bases not matched to a gene; V was cut back by 1 base and J by 7 bases. Germline CDR1 is SGHVS and CDR2 is FQNEAQ. CDR3 sequence: CASSLESSGEGTQYF. The CDR3 DNA follows: TGTGCCAGCAGCTTAGAATCTAGCGGGGAAGGGACCCAGTACTTC.

Turning to this clonotype: Germline is not matched at one junction end, which may reflect a read error. The rearrangement joins TRBV2 to TRBJ1-6, with D uncertain. The CDR3 loop spans 15 amino acids. Per germline, CDR1 SNHLY and CDR2 FYNNEI. The CDR3 sequence is CASSAVSSYNSPFHF. CDR3 in DNA: TGTGCCAGCAGTGCAGTGAGCTCCTATAATTCACCCTTCCACTTT.

This clonotype was counted only a few times. The J gene is TRBJ2-7, the V gene TRBV18; the D gene is possibly TRBD1 (5 bases). The CDR3 length is 13 residues. The germline V gene has CDR1 KGHSH and CDR2 LQKENI. With 3 bases removed from V and 1 base from J, the gap between germline ends came to 7 bases. The CDR3 region is CASSPRQSYEQYF. As DNA, the CDR3 is TGTGCCAGCTCACCGCGACAGTCCTACGAGCAGTACTTC.

This clonotype came up a few times. CDR3 region: CASSQETSTSQYNEQFF. DNA of the CDR3: TGCGCCAGCAGCCAAGAAACCTCGACTAGCCAGTACAATGAGCAGTTCTTC. The chain couples TRBV4-3 to TRBJ2-1, with 7 nucleotides matching TRBD2. The germline V gene encodes CDR1 LGHNA and CDR2 YSLEER. V lost 0 bases to trimming and J lost 4 bases; unmatched junction nucleotides: 9. This CDR3 has 17 residues.

This clonotype has only a few counts. The rearrangement joins TRBV2 to TRBJ2-5; D unclear. The CDR3 covers 12 residues. Germline CDR1 is SNHLY and CDR2 is FYNNEI. Trimming took off 3 bases at V and 6 bases at J, with 8 bases between the two ends. CDR3 sequence reads: CASSDGPQTQYF. The CDR3 coding sequence is TGTGCCAGCAGTGATGGGCCGCAGACCCAGTACTTC.

This chain links TRBV11-2 with TRBJ1-1; D possibly corresponds to TRBD1 (5 bases). The CDR3 has 18 residues. The germline V gene encodes CDR1 SGHAT and CDR2 FQNNGV. Trimming removed 1 base at V and 4 bases at J, with 22 bases between. The CDR3 is CASSLVIRGQGWGTEAFF. The CDR3 nucleotides read TGTGCCAGCAGCTTAGTAATACGGGGCCAGGGTTGGGGCACTGAAGCTTTCTTT.

This clonotype came up a few times. CDR3 sequence reads: CASSSGGSSNTEAFF. The DNA for the CDR3 is TGTGCCAGCAGCTCCGGAGGATCCTCGAACACTGAAGCTTTCTTT. This chain joins TRBV7-9 and TRBJ1-1; D remains ambiguous. The CDR3 sequence is 15 residues long. From germline, CDR1 is SEHNR and CDR2 FQNEAQ (reference sequence). V was cut by 4 bases and J by 1 base, with 13 bases left in between.

This chain joins TRBV2 and TRBJ1-6, with TRBD1 matching 10 bases. With 2 bases clipped from V and 8 bases from J, the junction kept 6 bases outside the gene matches. The CDR3 length is 16 residues. Germline V CDR1 and CDR2: SNHLY, FYNNEI. Here the CDR3 DNA reads TGTGCCAGCAGTGAATTGACAGGGGGCTTTGATTCACCCCTCCACTTT. Translated, it gives CASSELTGGFDSPLHF.